The following is a T cell receptor (beta chain) sequence with its context. The entry originates in a study of shared clonotypes between healthy human individuals. Across the whole study: Per donor, CD8 memory used one plate, CD8 naive used two, CD4 memory used three and CD4 naive used three.

CDR3 length: 13 residues. With 3 bases removed from V and 2 bases from J, the gap between germline ends came to 8 bases. The germline gives CDR1 SNHLY, CDR2 FYNNEI. The repertoire was sequenced with immunoSEQ multiplex PCR; TCRdb's copy has only in-frame clones and lacks some. The table lists some 1.5 million clones, 95% to 99% of them singletons. This clonotype was sampled from a man aged 30-40 years in good health. What was sequenced was naive CD4+ T cells sorted from blood. Subset denoted: CD45RA+ positively selected. The chain recombines TRBV2 with TRBJ2-7, with D possibly called TRBD1 or TRBD2 (6 bases each). Here the CDR3 reads CASSEEGAYEQYF. CDR3 nucleotide sequence: TGTGCCAGCAGTGAGGAGGGGGCCTACGAGCAGTACTTC.